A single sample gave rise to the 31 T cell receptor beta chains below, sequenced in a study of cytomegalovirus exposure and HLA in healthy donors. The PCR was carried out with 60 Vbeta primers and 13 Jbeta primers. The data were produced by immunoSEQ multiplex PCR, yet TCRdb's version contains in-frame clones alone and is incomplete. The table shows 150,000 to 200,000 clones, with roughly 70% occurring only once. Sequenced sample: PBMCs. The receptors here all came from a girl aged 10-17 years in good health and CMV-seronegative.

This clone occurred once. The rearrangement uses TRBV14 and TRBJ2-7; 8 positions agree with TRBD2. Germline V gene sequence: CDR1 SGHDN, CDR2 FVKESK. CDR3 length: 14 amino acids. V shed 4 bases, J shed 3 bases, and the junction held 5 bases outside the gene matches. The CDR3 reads CASSLGLASYEQYF. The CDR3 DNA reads TGTGCCAGCAGCCTCGGACTAGCAAGCTACGAGCAGTACTTC.

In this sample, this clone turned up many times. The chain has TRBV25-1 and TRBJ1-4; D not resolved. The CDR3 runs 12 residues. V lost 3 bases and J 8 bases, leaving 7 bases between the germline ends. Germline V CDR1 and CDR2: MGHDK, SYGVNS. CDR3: CASSDLQEKLFF. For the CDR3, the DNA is TGTGCCAGCAGTGATCTGCAGGAAAAACTGTTTTTT.

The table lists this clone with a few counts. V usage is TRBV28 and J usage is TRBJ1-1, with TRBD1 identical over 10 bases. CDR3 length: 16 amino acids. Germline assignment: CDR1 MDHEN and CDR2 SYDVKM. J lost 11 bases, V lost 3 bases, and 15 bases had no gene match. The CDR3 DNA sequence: TGTGCCAGCAGTTTGGAATTAAGACAGGGGGCGTCATCGGCTTTCTTT. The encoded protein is CASSLELRQGASSAFF.

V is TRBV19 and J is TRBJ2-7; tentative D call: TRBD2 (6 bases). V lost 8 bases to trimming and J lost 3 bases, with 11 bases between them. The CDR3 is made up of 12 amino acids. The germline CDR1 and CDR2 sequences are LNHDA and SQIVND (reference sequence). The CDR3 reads CASGRGDYEQYF. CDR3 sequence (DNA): TGTGCCAGTGGGCGGGGAGACTACGAGCAGTACTTC.

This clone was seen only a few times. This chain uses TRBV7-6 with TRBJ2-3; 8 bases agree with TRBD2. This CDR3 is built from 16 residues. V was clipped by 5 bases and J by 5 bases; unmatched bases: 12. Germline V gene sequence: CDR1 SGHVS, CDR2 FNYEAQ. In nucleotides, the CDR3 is TGTGCCAGCAGCAAAAACCCCGGGACTAGTCTAGATACGCAGTATTTT. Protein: CASSKNPGTSLDTQYF. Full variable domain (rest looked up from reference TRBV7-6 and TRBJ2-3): GAGVSQSPRYKVTKRGQDVALRCDPISGHVSLYWYRQALGQGPEFLTYFNYEAQQDKSGLPNDRFSAERPEGSISTLTIQRTEQRDSAMYRCASSKNPGTSLDTQYFGPGTRLTVL.

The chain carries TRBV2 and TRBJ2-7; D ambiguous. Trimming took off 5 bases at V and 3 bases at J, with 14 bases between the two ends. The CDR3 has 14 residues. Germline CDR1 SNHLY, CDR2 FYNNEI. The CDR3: CASSPLRLFYEQYF. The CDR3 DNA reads TGTGCCAGCAGTCCCCTGAGACTTTTCTACGAGCAGTACTTC.

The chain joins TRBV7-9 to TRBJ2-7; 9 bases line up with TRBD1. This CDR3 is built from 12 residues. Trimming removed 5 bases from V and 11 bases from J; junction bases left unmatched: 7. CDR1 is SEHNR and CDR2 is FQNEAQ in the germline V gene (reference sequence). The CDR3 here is CASSLGTGLKYF. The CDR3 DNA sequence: TGTGCCAGCAGCCTCGGGACAGGGTTGAAGTACTTC. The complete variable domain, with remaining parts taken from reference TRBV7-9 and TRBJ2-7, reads DTGVSQNPRHKITKRGQNVTFRCDPISEHNRLYWYRQTLGQGPEFLTYFQNEAQLEKSRLLSDRFSAERPKGSFSTLEIQRTEQGDSAMYLCASSLGTGLKYFGPGTRLTVT.

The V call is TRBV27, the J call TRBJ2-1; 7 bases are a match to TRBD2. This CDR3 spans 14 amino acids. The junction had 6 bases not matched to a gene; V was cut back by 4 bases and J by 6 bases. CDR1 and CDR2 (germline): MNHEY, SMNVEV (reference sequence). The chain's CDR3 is CASSSGTTSNEQFF. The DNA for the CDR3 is TGTGCCAGCAGTTCGGGGACTACTAGCAATGAGCAGTTCTTC.

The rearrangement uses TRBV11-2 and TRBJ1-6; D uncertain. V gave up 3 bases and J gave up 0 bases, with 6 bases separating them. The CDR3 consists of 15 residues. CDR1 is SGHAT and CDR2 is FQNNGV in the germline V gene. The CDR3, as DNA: TGTGCCAGCAGCTTTCTGAGCTCCTATAATTCACCCCTCCACTTT. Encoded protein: CASSFLSSYNSPLHF. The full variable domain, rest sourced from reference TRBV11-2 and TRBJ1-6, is EAGVAQSPRYKIIEKRQSVAFWCNPISGHATLYWYQQILGQGPKLLIQFQNNGVVDDSQLPKDRFSAERLKGVDSTLKIQPAKLEDSAVYLCASSFLSSYNSPLHFGNGTRLTVT.

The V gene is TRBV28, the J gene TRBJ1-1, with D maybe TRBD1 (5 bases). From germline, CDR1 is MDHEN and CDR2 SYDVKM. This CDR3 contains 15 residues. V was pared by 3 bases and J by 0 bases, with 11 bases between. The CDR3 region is CASSLTANMNTEAFF. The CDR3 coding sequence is TGTGCCAGCAGTTTGACAGCTAATATGAACACTGAAGCTTTCTTT.

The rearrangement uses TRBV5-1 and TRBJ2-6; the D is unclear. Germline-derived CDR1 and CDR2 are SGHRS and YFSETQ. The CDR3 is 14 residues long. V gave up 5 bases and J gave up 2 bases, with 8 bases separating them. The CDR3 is CASRRVTGANVLTF. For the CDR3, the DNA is TGCGCCAGCAGACGGGTGACTGGGGCCAACGTCCTGACTTTC.

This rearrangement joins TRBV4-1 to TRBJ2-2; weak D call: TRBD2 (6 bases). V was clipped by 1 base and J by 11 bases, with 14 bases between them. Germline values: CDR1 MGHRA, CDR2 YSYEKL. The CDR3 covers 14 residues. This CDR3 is CASSQVGGDGELFF. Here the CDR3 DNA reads TGCGCCAGCAGCCAAGTTGGAGGGGACGGCGAGCTGTTTTTT.

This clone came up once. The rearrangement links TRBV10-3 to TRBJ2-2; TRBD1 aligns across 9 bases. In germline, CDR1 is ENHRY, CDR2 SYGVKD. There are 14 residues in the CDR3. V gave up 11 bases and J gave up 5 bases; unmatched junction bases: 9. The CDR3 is CASEDRGLTGELFF. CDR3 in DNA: TGTGCCTCAGAGGACAGGGGTCTAACCGGGGAGCTGTTTTTT.

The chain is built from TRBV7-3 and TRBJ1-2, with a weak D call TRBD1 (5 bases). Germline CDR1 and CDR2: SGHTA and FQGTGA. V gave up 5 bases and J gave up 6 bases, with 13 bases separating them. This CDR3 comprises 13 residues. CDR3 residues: CASSLGGEDGYTF. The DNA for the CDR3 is TGTGCCAGCAGCCTCGGGGGAGAAGATGGCTACACCTTC.

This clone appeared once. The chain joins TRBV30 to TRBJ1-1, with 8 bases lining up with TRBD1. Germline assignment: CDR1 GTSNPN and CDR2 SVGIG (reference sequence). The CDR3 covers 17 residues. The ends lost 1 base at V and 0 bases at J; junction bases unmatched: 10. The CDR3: CAWSAPRTGRMNTEAFF. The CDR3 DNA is TGTGCCTGGAGTGCCCCCCGGACAGGGCGGATGAACACTGAAGCTTTCTTT.

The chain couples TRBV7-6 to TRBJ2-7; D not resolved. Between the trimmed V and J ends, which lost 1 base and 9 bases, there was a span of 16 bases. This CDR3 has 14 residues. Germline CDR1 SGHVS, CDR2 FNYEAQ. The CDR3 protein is CASSLEAAKPGQYF. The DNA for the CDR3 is TGTGCCAGCAGCTTAGAAGCCGCTAAACCGGGGCAGTACTTC. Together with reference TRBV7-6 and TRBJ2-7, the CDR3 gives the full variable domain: GAGVSQSPRYKVTKRGQDVALRCDPISGHVSLYWYRQALGQGPEFLTYFNYEAQQDKSGLPNDRFSAERPEGSISTLTIQRTEQRDSAMYRCASSLEAAKPGQYFGPGTRLTVT.

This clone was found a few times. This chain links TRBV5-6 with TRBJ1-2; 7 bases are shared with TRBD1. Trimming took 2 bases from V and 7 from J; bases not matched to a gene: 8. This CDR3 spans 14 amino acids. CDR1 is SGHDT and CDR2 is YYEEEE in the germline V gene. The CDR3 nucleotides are TGTGCCAGCAGCTTAGGACAGGCTTGGTCTGGCTACACCTTC. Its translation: CASSLGQAWSGYTF.

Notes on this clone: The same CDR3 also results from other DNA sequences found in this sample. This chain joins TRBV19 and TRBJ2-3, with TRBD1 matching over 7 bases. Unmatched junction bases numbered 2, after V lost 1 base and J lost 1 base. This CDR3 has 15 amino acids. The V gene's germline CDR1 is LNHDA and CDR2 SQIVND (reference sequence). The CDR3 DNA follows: TGTGCCAGTAGTATAGGAGACAGGGGCACAGATACGCAGTATTTT. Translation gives CASSIGDRGTDTQYF.

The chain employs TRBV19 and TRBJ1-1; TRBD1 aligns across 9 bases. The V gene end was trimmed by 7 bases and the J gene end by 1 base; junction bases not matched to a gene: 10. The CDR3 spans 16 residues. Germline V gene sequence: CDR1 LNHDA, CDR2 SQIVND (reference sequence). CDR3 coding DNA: TGTGCCAGTACCACAGGGGGCGGCCTATCGAACACTGAAGCTTTCTTT. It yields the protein CASTTGGGLSNTEAFF.

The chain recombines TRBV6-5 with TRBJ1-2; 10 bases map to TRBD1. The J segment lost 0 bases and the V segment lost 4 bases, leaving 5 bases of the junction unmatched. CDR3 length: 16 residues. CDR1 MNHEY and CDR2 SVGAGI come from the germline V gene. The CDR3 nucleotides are TGTGCCAGCAGTTCTAGACAGGGGGCTACTAACTATGGCTACACCTTC. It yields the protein CASSSRQGATNYGYTF.

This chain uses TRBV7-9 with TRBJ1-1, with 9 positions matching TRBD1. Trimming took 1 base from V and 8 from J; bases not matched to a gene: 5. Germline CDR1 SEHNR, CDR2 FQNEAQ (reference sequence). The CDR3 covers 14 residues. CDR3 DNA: TGTGCCAGCAGCTTAGAACAGGGGGCGACGGAAGCTTTCTTT. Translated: CASSLEQGATEAFF.

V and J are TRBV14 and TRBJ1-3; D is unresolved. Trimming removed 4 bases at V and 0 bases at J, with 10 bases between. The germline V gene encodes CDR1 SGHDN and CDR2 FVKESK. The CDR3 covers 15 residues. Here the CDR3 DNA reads TGTGCCAGCAGCCCCCAGCCTAGCTCTGGAAACACCATATATTTT. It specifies CASSPQPSSGNTIYF.

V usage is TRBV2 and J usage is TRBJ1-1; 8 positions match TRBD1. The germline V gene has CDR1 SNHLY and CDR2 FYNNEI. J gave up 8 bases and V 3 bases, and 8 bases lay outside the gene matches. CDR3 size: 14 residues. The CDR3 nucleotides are TGTGCCAGCAGTGATCCAGGGGGCGTAATAGAAGCTTTCTTT. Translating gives CASSDPGGVIEAFF.

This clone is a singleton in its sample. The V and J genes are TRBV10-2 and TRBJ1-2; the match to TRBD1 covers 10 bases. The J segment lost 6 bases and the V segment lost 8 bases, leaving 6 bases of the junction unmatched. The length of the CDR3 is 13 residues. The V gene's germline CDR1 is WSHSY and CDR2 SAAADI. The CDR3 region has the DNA TGCGCCAGCGTAAGACAGGGGGCAGATGGCTACACCTTC. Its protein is CASVRQGADGYTF.

The CDR3 here is CASSPLTGVGYGYTF. The CDR3 DNA follows: TGTGCCAGCAGCCCGTTAACAGGGGTAGGCTATGGCTACACCTTC. The rearrangement links TRBV7-9 to TRBJ1-2, with 7 bases aligning to TRBD1. V gave up 5 bases and J gave up 4 bases; unmatched junction bases: 10. Germline CDR1 reads SEHNR; CDR2 reads FQNEAQ (reference sequence). The CDR3 has 15 residues.

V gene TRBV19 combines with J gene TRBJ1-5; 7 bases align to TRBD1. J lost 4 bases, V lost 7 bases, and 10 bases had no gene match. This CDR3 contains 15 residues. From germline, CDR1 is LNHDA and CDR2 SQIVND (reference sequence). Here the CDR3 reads CASTLAGTANQPQHF. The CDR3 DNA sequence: TGTGCCAGTACCCTAGCCGGGACAGCTAATCAGCCCCAGCATTTT.

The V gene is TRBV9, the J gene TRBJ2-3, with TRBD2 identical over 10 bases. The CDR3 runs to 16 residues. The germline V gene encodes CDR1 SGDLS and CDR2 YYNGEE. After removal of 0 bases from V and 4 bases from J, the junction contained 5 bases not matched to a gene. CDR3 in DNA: TGTGCCAGCAGCGTAGCAACTAGCGGGGCCCCAGATACGCAGTATTTT. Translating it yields CASSVATSGAPDTQYF.

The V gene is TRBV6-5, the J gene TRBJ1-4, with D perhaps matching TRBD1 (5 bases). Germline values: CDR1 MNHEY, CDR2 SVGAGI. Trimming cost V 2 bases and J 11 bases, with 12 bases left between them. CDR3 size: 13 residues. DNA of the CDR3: TGTGCCAGCAGTTACAGGGCGGGGGAGAAACTGTTTTTT. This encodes CASSYRAGEKLFF.

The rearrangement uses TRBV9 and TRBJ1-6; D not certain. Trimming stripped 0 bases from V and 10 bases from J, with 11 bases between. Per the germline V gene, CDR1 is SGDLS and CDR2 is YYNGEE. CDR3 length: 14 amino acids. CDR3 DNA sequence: TGTGCCAGCAGCGTAGAGGTAGTCGGGTCACCCCTCCACTTT. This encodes CASSVEVVGSPLHF.

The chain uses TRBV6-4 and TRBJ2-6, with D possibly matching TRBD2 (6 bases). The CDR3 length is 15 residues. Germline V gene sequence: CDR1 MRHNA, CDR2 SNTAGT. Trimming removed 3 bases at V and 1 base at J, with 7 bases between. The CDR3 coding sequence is TGTGCCAGCAGTGAGGAGGGATCTGGGGCCAACGTCCTGACTTTC. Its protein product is CASSEEGSGANVLTF.

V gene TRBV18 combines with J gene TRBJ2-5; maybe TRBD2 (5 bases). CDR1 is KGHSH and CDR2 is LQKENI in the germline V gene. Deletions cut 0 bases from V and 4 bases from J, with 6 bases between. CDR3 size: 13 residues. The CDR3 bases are TGTGCCAGCTCACCACCGGAGGTAGAGACCCAGTACTTC. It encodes CASSPPEVETQYF.